This TCR beta chain originates from a study of spatial heterogeneity in lung cancer (dated 2019 in TCRdb). Describing the broader study: The donors were around 69 patients from the lung TRACERx cohort who had early-stage, untreated non-small cell lung cancer. Follow-up PBMC samples were sequenced whenever available, with the median time to follow-up being approximately 2 years after resection. Beta-chain transcripts were consistently detected in greater numbers than alpha-chain transcripts, which likely reflected higher beta-chain transcript abundance. In the raw uncorrected reads, each unique combination of TCR and UMI appeared more than ten times on average. In non-small cell lung cancer, the study made a quantitative comparison of TCR alpha and beta repertoires among multiple tumor regions, matched nontumor lung and blood. TCR repertoire features were related to nonsynonymous mutation counts determined by whole-exome sequencing of tumor tissue. At surgery, both alpha and beta chains were TCR-sequenced in about 200 tumor regions, 64 matched nontumor lung samples and around 50 PBMC samples. Overall study outcomes, separate from this receptor: Ubiquitous expanded tumor TCRs were detected in blood more often at tumor resection than at routine follow-up. Additional single-cell paired TCR alpha and beta sequencing was considered necessary to confirm, at a functional level, the hypothesis that regional TCRs recognize regional mutations. Only 13 to 15 patients were included in the comparisons of baseline and follow-up blood repertoires.

This clonotype has ten or more counts. The clone's antigen remains unknown. No base quality information exists; no much larger clone differs at one position. This specimen's time point label, interpreted: blood at routine non-recurrence follow-up after resection. Whole RNA extracted from tumor and nontumor lung tissue, or from cryopreserved PBMC samples, was used for TCR sequencing without cell sorting. Only patients for whom sufficient RNA was available from at least two tumor regions were selected for TCR sequencing. The germline V end is reduced by 6 bases and the J end by 4 bases; junction bases left unmatched: 6. The CDR1 and CDR2 encoded by the germline V gene are MGHRA and YSYEKL. Inclusive of the bounding cysteine and phenylalanine, the CDR3 is 16 residues long. CDR3 DNA is the only sequence kept; it has 48 bases, read in frame from the first base. Preparation of the library involved 5' RACE. Sequencer: NextSeq 500. To allow correction of PCR and sequencing errors, the TCR library protocol tagged every TCR cDNA molecule with a unique molecular identifier. Regarding the original processing steps: TCR identification, UMI-based error correction and CDR3 extraction were performed with Decombinator tools. TCRs above a frequency of 2 per 1,000, corresponding to the top 1% of the tumor frequency distribution, were defined as expanded. Renyi diversity was computed with the R vegan package after each repertoire had been subsampled 100 times to 5,000 TCRs. CDR3 similarity networks were built from amino acid triplet string-kernel similarity, connecting CDR3s with pairwise similarity above 0.82. TCRdb's own reprocessing of the public reads used fastp at Q25 and MiXCR and kept productive beta chains. Records with the same CDR3 protein are collapsed into one entry carrying the most frequent genes and DNA. Clone size and V and J calls follow TCRdb, not the original study. The sample table holds about 47,000 distinct CDR3 sequences, of which 10% to 15% were seen once. In total, the top ten clones hold roughly 32% of the sample.

The sequence was collected from a male donor with early-stage non-small cell lung cancer. The V and J genes are TRBV4-1 and TRBJ2-3; a stretch of 14 junction bases matches TRBD2. The sample in question was PBMCs, obtained at follow-up. The CDR3 region has the sequence CASRRLAGGPADTQYF. The bases are TGCGCCAGCAGAAGACTAGCGGGAGGGCCCGCAGATACGCAGTATTTT.